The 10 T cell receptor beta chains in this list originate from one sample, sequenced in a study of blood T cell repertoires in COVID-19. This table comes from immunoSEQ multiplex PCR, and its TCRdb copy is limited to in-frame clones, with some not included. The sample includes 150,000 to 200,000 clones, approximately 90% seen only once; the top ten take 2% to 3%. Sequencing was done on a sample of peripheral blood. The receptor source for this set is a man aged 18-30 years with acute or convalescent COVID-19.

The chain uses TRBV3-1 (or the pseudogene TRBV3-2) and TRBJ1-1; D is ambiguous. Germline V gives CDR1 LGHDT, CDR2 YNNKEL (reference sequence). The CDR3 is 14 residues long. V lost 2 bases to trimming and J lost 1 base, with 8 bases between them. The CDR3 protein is CASSQKRGNTEAFF. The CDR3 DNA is TGTGCCAGCAGCCAAAAGCGGGGGAACACTGAAGCTTTCTTT.

The chain's CDR3 is CASSLMTGSGYEQYF. In nucleotides, the CDR3 is TGCGCCAGCAGCTTGATGACAGGGTCAGGCTACGAGCAGTACTTC. V is TRBV5-1 and J is TRBJ2-7; 7 positions match TRBD1. J lost 3 bases, V lost 1 base, and 7 bases had no gene match. CDR1 is SGHRS, CDR2 YFSETQ, per germline. The CDR3 spans 15 residues.

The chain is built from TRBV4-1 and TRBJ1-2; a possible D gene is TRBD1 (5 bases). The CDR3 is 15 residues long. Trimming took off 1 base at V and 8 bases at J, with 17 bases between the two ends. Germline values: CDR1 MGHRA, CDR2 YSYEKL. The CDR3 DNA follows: TGCGCCAGCAGCCAAGGGACAAGGACCGCTAAAGGCTACACCTTC. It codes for CASSQGTRTAKGYTF.

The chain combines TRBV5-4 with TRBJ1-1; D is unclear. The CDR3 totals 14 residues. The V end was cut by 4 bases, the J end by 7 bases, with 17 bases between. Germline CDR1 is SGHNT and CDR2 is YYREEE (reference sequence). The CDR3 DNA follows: TGTGCCAGCAGCGCAGAAGCGGGGTGGGTTGAAGCTTTCTTT. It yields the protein CASSAEAGWVEAFF.

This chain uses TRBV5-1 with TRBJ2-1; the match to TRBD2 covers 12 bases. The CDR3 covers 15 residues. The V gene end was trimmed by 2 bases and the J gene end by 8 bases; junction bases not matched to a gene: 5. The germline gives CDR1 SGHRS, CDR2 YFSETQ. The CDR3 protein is CASSFLAGGGYEQFF. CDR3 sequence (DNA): TGCGCCAGCAGCTTCCTAGCGGGAGGGGGCTATGAGCAGTTCTTC. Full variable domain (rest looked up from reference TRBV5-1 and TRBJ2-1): KAGVTQTPRYLIKTRGQQVTLSCSPISGHRSVSWYQQTPGQGLQFLFEYFSETQRNKGNFPGRFSGRQFSNSRSEMNVSTLELGDSALYLCASSFLAGGGYEQFFGPGTRLTVL.

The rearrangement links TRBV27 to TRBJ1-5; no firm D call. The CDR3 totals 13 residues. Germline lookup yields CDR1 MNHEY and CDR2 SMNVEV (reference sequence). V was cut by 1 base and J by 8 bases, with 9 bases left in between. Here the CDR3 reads CASSLLLSEPQHF. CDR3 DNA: TGTGCCAGCAGTTTATTGTTGTCGGAGCCCCAGCATTTT.

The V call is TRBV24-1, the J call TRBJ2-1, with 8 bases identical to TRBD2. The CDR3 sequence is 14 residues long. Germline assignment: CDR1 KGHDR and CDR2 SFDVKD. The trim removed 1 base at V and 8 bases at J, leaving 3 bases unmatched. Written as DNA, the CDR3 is TGTGCCACCAGTGATTTAGCGGGAGAGGATGAGCAGTTCTTC. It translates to CATSDLAGEDEQFF.

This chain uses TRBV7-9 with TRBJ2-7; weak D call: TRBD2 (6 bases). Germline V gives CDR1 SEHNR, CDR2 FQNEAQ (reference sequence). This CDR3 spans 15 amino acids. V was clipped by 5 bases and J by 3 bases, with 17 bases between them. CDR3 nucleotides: TGTGCCAGCAGCCCCGTCGGGACTTCCTTCTACGAGCAGTACTTC. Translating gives CASSPVGTSFYEQYF.

The CDR3 sequence: CASSPLPRAPTAYTDTQYF. The CDR3 DNA reads as TGTGCCAGCTCACCCCTACCCAGGGCACCCACAGCCTACACAGATACGCAGTATTTT. This rearrangement joins TRBV18 to TRBJ2-3; perhaps TRBD1 as D (5 bases). Trimming cost V 3 bases and J 2 bases, with 24 bases left between them. CDR3 size: 19 residues. Germline CDR1 and CDR2: KGHSH and LQKENI.

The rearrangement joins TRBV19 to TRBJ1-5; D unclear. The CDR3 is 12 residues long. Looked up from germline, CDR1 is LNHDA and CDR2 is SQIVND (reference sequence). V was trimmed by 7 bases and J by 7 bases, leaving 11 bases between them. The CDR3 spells CASNYFGQPQHF. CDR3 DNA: TGTGCCAGTAATTATTTTGGCCAGCCCCAGCATTTT. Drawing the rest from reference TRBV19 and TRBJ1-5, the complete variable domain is DGGITQSPKYLFRKEGQNVTLSCEQNLNHDAMYWYRQDPGQGLRLIYYSQIVNDFQKGDIAEGYSVSREKKESFPLTVTSAQKNPTAFYLCASNYFGQPQHFGDGTRLSIL.